This T cell receptor (beta chain) was identified in a study of sequential checkpoint blockade in melanoma. Assay used: immunoSEQ multiplex PCR; TCRdb lists only in-frame clones, some missing. The sample lists approximately 28,000 clones, 83% occurring once. Regarding treatment: randomized to nivolumab then ipilimumab (arm A) or the reverse (arm B). Germline CDR1 SGDLS, CDR2 YYNGEE. V lost 3 bases to trimming and J lost 4 bases, with 19 bases between them. The CDR3 spans 16 residues. The chain recombines TRBV9 with TRBJ1-1, with a weak D call TRBD1 (6 bases). This TCR was recovered from a human donor with melanoma. Sequences were derived from CD8+ T cells sorted from blood (inferred from file names), sampled from a patient given nivolumab and ipilimumab in sequence. CDR3 nucleotides: TGTGCCAGCAGCGCCTTGACAGGTGGGGTGGGCACTGAAGCTTTCTTT. Its protein product is CASSALTGGVGTEAFF.